This is a list of T cell receptor beta chains from one sample in a study of OX40 agonist ivuxolimab in advanced cancers. Generated by immunoSEQ multiplex PCR, the TCRdb table keeps only in-frame clones and is missing some. Among 30,000 or so clones, roughly nine tenths were seen once, and the ten largest hold less than 30%. The sequenced sample was CD4+ or CD8+ T cells sorted from blood, obtained in a trial of the OX40 agonist ivuxolimab. These TCRs come from an adult with an advanced solid tumor such as melanoma, head and neck, liver or kidney cancer. The CDR3 runs from the conserved cysteine through the conserved F or W.

>15|TRBV7-3|TRBJ2-2
CASSLQGENTGELFF
>16|TRBV4-1|TRBJ1-3
CASSQDLVTSGNTIYF
>11|TRBV5-6|TRBJ2-7
CASSQGYEQYF
>13|TRBV19|TRBJ1-1
CASRTTGGTEAFF
>11|TRBV7-9|TRBJ2-7
CASSPDYEQYF
>15|TRBV7-9|TRBJ1-4
CASSLSYMPDEKLFF
>13|TRBV19|TRBJ2-7
CASSIATGYEQYF
>14|TRBV5-1|TRBJ2-2
CASSPQGNGGELFF
>14|TRBV28|TRBJ1-6
CASTHRGRNSPLHF
>13|TRBV4-1|TRBJ2-2
CATYPGWGGELFF
>11|TRBV20-1|TRBJ2-3
CSVGQGSSEYF
>15|TRBV6-5|TRBJ2-2
CASRPRGGNTGELFF
>14|TRBV7-9|TRBJ2-6
CASSGGGGANVLTF
>14|TRBV7-6|TRBJ2-3
CASSLELPTDTQYF
>12|TRBV7-9|TRBJ2-2
CASSLKPGELFF
>14|TRBV2|TRBJ2-2
CASKSRSDTGELFF
>11|TRBV2|TRBJ1-1
CASRGNTEAFF
>16|TRBV4-1|TRBJ2-7
CASSPEGSPNSYEQYF
>12|TRBV7-9|TRBJ1-5
CASSLDSQPQHF
>12|TRBV2|TRBJ1-6
CANRMGGSPLHF
>15|TRBV28|TRBJ1-4
CASSPPGQGNEKLFF
>14|TRBV6-1|TRBJ2-5
CASSARRREETQYF
>14|TRBV9|TRBJ1-1
CASSGRQGSTEAFF
>15|TRBV5-5|TRBJ2-7
CASSVGLAGTYEQYF
>15|TRBV27|TRBJ2-3
CASSGGASSTDTQYF
>13|TRBV2|TRBJ2-1
CASSLPPDNEQFF
>14|TRBV30|TRBJ1-2
CAWSVVGPPDGYTF
>14|TRBV10-3|TRBJ1-5
CAISDSELNQPQHF
>14|TRBV5-4|TRBJ2-1
CASSSDNSYNEQFF
>12|TRBV7-6|TRBJ2-7
CASSPGGTLVAF
>14|TRBV5-1|TRBJ1-5
CASSRDRGGQPQHF
>14|TRBV9|TRBJ1-3
CASSPYGDGTRAYF
>16|TRBV10-2|TRBJ2-7
CASSEFGLGVLYEQYF
>13|TRBV30|TRBJ2-5
CAWSVQGHETQYF
>17|TRBV27|TRBJ2-2
CASSFIPGTLGAGELFF
>13|TRBV4-2|TRBJ2-7
CASSQVEGDEQYF
>15|TRBV19|TRBJ2-3
CASSSGTGSTDTQYF